These 25 T cell receptor beta chains originate from one sample sequenced in a study of CD8+ T cells in alopecia areata. In each case, RNA was isolated and then reverse transcribed into cDNA as the sequencing template. Measured with immunoSEQ multiplex PCR; TCRdb has only the in-frame clones, and not every one. Sampling found some 110,000 clones, none seen once. Sequenced material: lesional skin. The receptors come from a C3H/HeJ mouse with alopecia areata. This mouse strain has H2-k as its MHC haplotype.

In this sample, this clone turned up many times. Gene names are mouse gene names. CDR3 region: CASSEGLGGRRAETLYF. The covered CDR3 bases are TGTGCCAGCAGTGAAGGACTGGGGGGGCGCCGTGCAGAA. V gene TRBV13-3 combines with J gene TRBJ2-3; 13 nucleotides match TRBD2. The read stops 4 residues short of the end of the CDR3; the missing end is completed from the germline J gene. With V trimmed by 2 bases and J by 1 base, 4 bases remained unmatched. CDR1 NNHDY and CDR2 SYVADS come from the germline V gene. CDR3 length: 17 amino acids.

This clone was seen more than once but under ten times. These gene names are mouse names. With the read ending 4 residues before the CDR3 end, the germline J gene is used to fill in that end. The chain recombines TRBV1 with TRBJ1-2; possible D gene TRBD1, 5 bases. Deletions cut 1 base from V and 2 bases from J, with 14 bases between. The CDR3 sequence is 16 residues long. CDR1 is NSQYPW, CDR2 LRSPGD, per germline (reference sequence). CDR3 sequence: CTCSAARQGLNSDYTF. The part of the CDR3 DNA that was read is TGCACCTGCAGTGCAGCTCGCCAGGGTCTTAACTCC.

This clone came up a few times. Gene names are the mouse ones. The DNA read from the CDR3 is TGTGCCAGCAGTGATCACACTGGGGGTAGTGCAGAA. Residues: CASSDHTGGSAE. The complete CDR3 protein is CASSDHTGGSAETLYF. The chain recombines TRBV13-3 with TRBJ2-3; TRBD2 matches 8 bases. The read ends 4 residues early relative to the CDR3; the germline J gene fills the gap. Germline trimming cut 1 base from V and 0 bases from J; bases unmatched to any gene: 4. This CDR3 is 16 amino acids long. Germline-derived CDR1 and CDR2 are NNHDY and SYVADS.

This clone has only a few counts. Germline and genes here are mouse. The CDR3 end is not reached by the read, which stops 4 residues before it; the germline J gene fills it in. The chain is built from TRBV17 and TRBJ2-1; 10 positions match TRBD2. This CDR3 comprises 15 residues. The V gene end was trimmed by 2 bases and the J gene end by 4 bases; junction bases not matched to a gene: 2. Germline lookup yields CDR1 MNHDT and CDR2 YYDKIL. The CDR3 DNA, read in part, is TGTGCTAGCAGTAGAAAGACTGGGGGGTATGCT. It is translated as CASSRKTGGYA. The CDR3 reads in full as CASSRKTGGYAEQFF.

This clone was counted a few times. Mouse germline and gene names are used. Coverage ceases 4 residues before the CDR3 finishes, and the germline J gene fills in the end. The gene calls are TRBV13-3 and TRBJ1-4; perhaps TRBD1 as D (6 bases). The germline V gene has CDR1 NNHDY and CDR2 SYVADS. V gave up 0 bases and J gave up 4 bases, with 10 bases separating them. This CDR3 spans 15 amino acids. The chain's CDR3 is CASSDGRDINERLFF. The sequenced part of the CDR3 DNA is TGTGCCAGCAGTGATGGGAGGGACATCAACGAA.

Concerning this clone itself: Gene names are the mouse ones. The CDR3 is cut off 4 residues early in the read; its end comes from the germline J gene. The rearrangement joins TRBV13-3 to TRBJ1-4; 11 nucleotides match TRBD1. The length of the CDR3 is 15 residues. V shed 2 bases, J shed 6 bases, and the junction held 3 bases outside the gene matches. Germline CDR1 and CDR2: NNHDY and SYVADS. CDR3 DNA (partial): TGTGCCAGCAGTGAAAGGACAGGGGGCTACGAA. Translated: CASSERTGGYE. The CDR3 in full is CASSERTGGYERLFF.

This clone was recorded at least ten times. These gene names are mouse names. The CDR3 sequence: CTCSERTGGGNTGQLYF. CDR3 DNA (partial): TGCACCTGCAGTGAGAGGACTGGGGGGGGTAACACCGGG. The chain has TRBV1 and TRBJ2-2; 12 bases line up with TRBD2. From the germline J gene comes the end of the CDR3, since the read stops 4 residues before it. Trimming at V came to 4 bases and at J to 2 bases, leaving 5 bases not matched to a gene. This CDR3 spans 17 amino acids. The germline V gene encodes CDR1 NSQYPW and CDR2 LRSPGD (reference sequence).

This clone showed up just a few times. An end of the junction differs from the germline gene, which may be a read error. Gene names and germline match the mouse. Coverage ceases 4 residues before the CDR3 finishes, and the germline J gene fills in the end. This chain uses TRBV1 with TRBJ2-7; 8 nucleotides match TRBD2. Germline V CDR1 and CDR2: NSQYPW, LRSPGD (reference sequence). The CDR3 totals 14 residues. CDR3 amino acids: CPCSERGGAYEQYF. The CDR3 DNA, read in part, is TGCCCCTGCAGTGAGAGGGGGGGCGCCTAT.

On this clone: Gene names are the mouse ones. The read comes to an end 4 residues before the CDR3 does, leaving the germline J gene to fill in the end. V gene TRBV19 combines with J gene TRBJ1-2; D might be TRBD1 (5 bases). In germline, CDR1 is FNHDT, CDR2 SITEND (reference sequence). V was trimmed by 4 bases and J by 2 bases, leaving 9 bases between them. This CDR3 comprises 13 residues. CDR3 amino acids: CASSPGMNSDYTF. The DNA read from the CDR3 is TGTGCCAGCAGTCCAGGGATGAACTCC.

This clone was seen a few times. Germline and genes: mouse. The CDR3 is cut off 4 residues early in the read; its end comes from the germline J gene. This sequence joins TRBV19 and TRBJ2-3; weak D call: TRBD1 (5 bases). This CDR3 spans 14 amino acids. Trimming cost V 5 bases and J 0 bases, with 10 bases left between them. The germline V gene has CDR1 FNHDT and CDR2 SITEND (reference sequence). CDR3 DNA, as far as it was read: TGTGCCAGCAGCGACAGCATAAGTGCAGAA. It is translated as CASSDSISAE. The entire CDR3 reads CASSDSISAETLYF.

On this clone: Genes and germline are mouse. The read gets to within 4 residues of the CDR3 end, and the germline J gene fills in the rest. This sequence joins TRBV19 and TRBJ2-1, with a possible D match to TRBD2 (6 bases). The germline gives CDR1 FNHDT, CDR2 SITEND (reference sequence). The CDR3 length is 14 residues. V shed 4 bases and J shed 2 bases, with 10 bases lying between them. The CDR3 protein is CASSALGYYAEQFF. CDR3 DNA (partial): TGTGCCAGCAGTGCTCTGGGGTACTATGCT.

A note on this clone: Gene names and germline match the mouse. Read data end 4 residues before the CDR3 end; the end is taken from the germline J gene. This chain joins TRBV13-3 and TRBJ2-5, with 8 positions matching TRBD2. Germline V gene sequence: CDR1 NNHDY, CDR2 SYVADS. The CDR3 runs 15 residues. The CDR3 reads CASSPDWGPKDTQYF. The CDR3 bases that were read are TGTGCCAGCAGCCCCGACTGGGGCCCGAAAGAC.

This clone was observed a handful of times. TCRdb's protein and the translated DNA diverge at residue 13; the protein reported here is the translation of the DNA. Gene and germline names: mouse. The read is 3 residues too short to cover the CDR3 end, so that end is filled in from the germline J gene. This same CDR3 is encoded by further DNA sequences in the sample. This sequence joins TRBV1 and TRBJ1-3, with D perhaps matching TRBD1 (6 bases). Trimming left V 2 bases short and J 0 bases short, with 11 bases between. Germline CDR1 reads NSQYPW; CDR2 reads LRSPGD (reference sequence). The CDR3 sequence is 16 residues long. The DNA read from the CDR3 is TGCACCTGCAGTGCACGACAGGTTAATTCTGGAAATACG. This gives the protein CTCSARQVNSGNT. The complete CDR3 protein is CTCSARQVNSGNTLYF.

Comment on this clone: The genes and germline here are from mouse. The CDR3 end is not reached by the read, which stops 4 residues before it; the germline J gene fills it in. J is TRBJ2-5 and V is TRBV5; TRBD1 matches at 8 bases. V dropped 2 bases and J dropped 3; count of bases not matched to a gene: 4. The CDR3 sequence is 15 residues long. Germline-derived CDR1 and CDR2 are LGHNA and YNLKQL (reference sequence). The sequenced part of the CDR3 DNA is TGTGCCAGCAGCCAACTGGACAGGGAACAAGAC. This translates into CASSQLDREQD. The complete CDR3 sequence is CASSQLDREQDTQYF.

Comments on this clone: The genes are named according to mouse. Read sequence stops 4 residues before the CDR3 end, and the germline J gene provides the missing end. The chain carries TRBV3 and TRBJ2-7, with 10 bases matching TRBD2. V gave up 2 bases and J gave up 1 base; unmatched junction bases: 5. Germline CDR1 reads SNHLY; CDR2 reads FYNGKV (reference sequence). The length of the CDR3 is 16 residues. CDR3 protein: CASSLSPDWGSYEQYF. Incomplete CDR3 DNA: TGTGCCAGCAGCTTATCTCCGGACTGGGGGTCCTAT.

This clone was picked up many times. Gene and germline names: mouse. Read coverage stops 4 residues before the CDR3 terminus; the germline J gene supplies the remainder. V gene TRBV13-3 combines with J gene TRBJ1-2; 9 bases line up with TRBD1. The germline V gene has CDR1 NNHDY and CDR2 SYVADS. The V gene end was trimmed by 4 bases and the J gene end by 3 bases; junction bases not matched to a gene: 7. This CDR3 is built from 15 residues. The CDR3 protein is CASSLTGGADSDYTF. The covered CDR3 bases are TGTGCCAGCAGTCTCACAGGGGGCGCGGACTCC.

This clone was seen more than once but under ten times. Gene labels here are mouse ones. The read is 4 residues too short to cover the CDR3 end, so that end is filled in from the germline J gene. The chain has TRBV13-1 and TRBJ2-5; 7 nucleotides agree with TRBD1. Trimming at V came to 7 bases and at J to 1 base, leaving 6 bases not matched to a gene. Germline V gene data show CDR1 as NSHNY and CDR2 as SYGAGN. This CDR3 contains 14 residues. Partial CDR3 DNA: TGTGCCAGCCAAATCCAGGGGGACCAAGAC. Residues: CASQIQGDQD. The CDR3 in its entirety is CASQIQGDQDTQYF.

This clone was counted between two and nine times. The gene names here belong to mouse. The read terminates 4 residues before the CDR3 end, so the remaining end is supplied by the germline J gene. This chain links TRBV16 with TRBJ1-1; maybe TRBD1 (6 bases). CDR1 and CDR2 (germline): SGHSA, FRNQAP. Trimming shortened V by 5 bases and J by 0 bases, and 10 bases separated the two germline ends. The CDR3 has 14 amino acids. The CDR3 DNA, read in part, is TGTGCAAGCAGCCCCGACAGGACAAACACA. Its protein is CASSPDRTNT. The entire CDR3 is CASSPDRTNTEVFF.

As regards this clone: Gene and germline names: mouse. This chain's CDR3 is CASSQDGTGGAEQFF. The sequenced CDR3 bases are TGTGCCAGCAGCCAAGACGGGACAGGGGGAGCT. The gene calls are TRBV5 and TRBJ2-1; 11 positions agree with TRBD1. The missing CDR3 end, 4 residues past where the read stops, is filled in from the germline J gene. Per germline, CDR1 LGHNA and CDR2 YNLKQL (reference sequence). The CDR3 length is 15 residues.

There are a few counts of this clone. The germline and genes are mouse ones. The read ends 4 residues shy of where the CDR3 ends; the end is completed using the germline J gene. This rearrangement joins TRBV1 to TRBJ2-5; 11 bases fit TRBD2. The length of the CDR3 is 16 residues. Unmatched junction bases numbered 5, after V lost 6 bases and J lost 0 bases. Looked up from germline, CDR1 is NSQYPW and CDR2 is LRSPGD (reference sequence). The CDR3 loop is CTCRDWGGFNQDTQYF. The sequenced part of the CDR3 DNA is TGCACCTGCAGAGACTGGGGGGGGTTTAACCAAGAC.

Points on this clone: The genes and germline here are from mouse. Read sequence stops 4 residues before the CDR3 end, and the germline J gene provides the missing end. The chain employs TRBV13-3 and TRBJ1-2; possible D gene TRBD1, 5 bases. Germline V gives CDR1 NNHDY, CDR2 SYVADS. The CDR3 spans 14 residues. V lost 2 bases, J lost 3 bases, and 11 bases lay in between. This chain's CDR3 is CASSERQRDSDYTF. The DNA read from the CDR3 is TGTGCCAGCAGTGAGAGACAGAGGGACTCC.

A note on this clone: Mouse gene names and germline throughout. The read terminates 4 residues before the CDR3 end, so the remaining end is supplied by the germline J gene. V and J are TRBV13-1 and TRBJ2-1; TRBD2 agrees at 7 bases. The CDR3 totals 14 residues. Germline V CDR1 and CDR2: NSHNY, SYGAGN. V was clipped by 1 base and J by 5 bases; unmatched bases: 3. CDR3 DNA, as far as it was read: TGTGCCAGCAGTGATTTTGGGGGGAATGCT. Its protein is CASSDFGGNA. The entire CDR3 protein is CASSDFGGNAEQFF.

Details on this clone: The genes are named according to mouse. The read falls 4 residues short of the CDR3 end, and the missing part is taken from the germline J gene. This rearrangement joins TRBV13-2 to TRBJ2-7, with 10 bases matching TRBD2. Germline V lookup: CDR1 NNHNN, CDR2 SYGAGS (reference sequence). The CDR3 length is 16 residues. This CDR3 is CASGDKDWGSWDEQYF. The CDR3 DNA, read in part, is TGTGCCAGCGGTGATAAGGACTGGGGGTCTTGGGAT.

This clone was seen repeatedly, ten times or more. TCRdb's protein and the translated DNA diverge at residue 13; the protein reported here is the translation of the DNA. Mouse germline and gene names are used. The missing CDR3 end, 3 residues past where the read stops, is filled in from the germline J gene. The V and J genes are TRBV13-3 and TRBJ1-6; TRBD1 is a possible D gene (6 bases). TRBJ1-6 is noted as an ORF with a role that remains uncertain. The V gene lost 3 bases and the J gene lost 5 bases, with 15 bases spanning the gap. The germline gives CDR1 NNHDY, CDR2 SYVADS. CDR3 size: 16 residues. CDR3 DNA, as far as it was read: TGTGCCAGCAGTGCCACCGGGACAAAAAATAATTCGCCC. Protein product: CASSATGTKNNSP. The CDR3 as a whole reads CASSATGTKNNSPLYF.

Ten or more counts support this clone. Germline and genes here are mouse. With the read ending 4 residues before the CDR3 end, the germline J gene is used to fill in that end. The chain links TRBV19 to TRBJ2-2; 7 nucleotides agree with TRBD1. Germline-derived CDR1 and CDR2 are FNHDT and SITEND (reference sequence). This CDR3 is built from 14 residues. Trimming at V came to 4 bases and at J to 0 bases, leaving 0 bases not matched to a gene. CDR3 amino acids: CASSGQANTGQLYF. The sequenced CDR3 bases are TGTGCCAGCAGTGGACAGGCAAACACCGGG.